The text below deals with one T cell receptor (beta chain). Its matching antigen is unknown. Sequencing used immunoSEQ multiplex PCR; TCRdb keeps in-frame clones, though not all of them. The sample consists of under 150,000 clones, roughly 90% of them appearing once. Investigators merged groups given second doses at roughly 4 or roughly 12 weeks. The data originate from a study of T cell responses to AZD1222 COVID-19 vaccine. V was trimmed by 1 base and J by 1 base, leaving 14 bases between them. This CDR3 is built from 16 residues. Germline-derived CDR1 and CDR2 are SGHRS and YFSETQ. Whole-study results and caveats: Samples come after the peak T cell response, not at day 14. Among those given AZD1222, only five to seven were seropositive at baseline.

V and J are TRBV5-1 and TRBJ2-5; D not resolved. This TCR derives from an adult who received the AZD1222 COVID-19 vaccine. This sample comprised peripheral blood, obtained 28 days after the second AZD1222 dose. CDR3 sequence: CASSLSFRGRQETQYF. Written as DNA, the CDR3 is TGCGCCAGCAGCTTGTCTTTCAGAGGACGCCAAGAGACCCAGTACTTC.